The subject of this entry is one T cell receptor beta chain. Its target is not known. This sample was taken from a study of cytomegalovirus exposure and HLA in healthy donors. Study summary: For the roughly 370 genotyped donors, 80% to 90% fell within the Caucasian-associated ancestry cluster. The study's findings and limits: By a later analysis, the bulk of CMV-associated TCR beta chains appeared HLA-restricted. In vitro checks showed that a few CMV-associated chains really do target CMV antigens.

The PCR employed 60 Vbeta primers together with 13 Jbeta primers. Repertoires were generated with immunoSEQ multiplex PCR, while TCRdb's copy carries only in-frame clones and drops some. The table includes roughly 200,000 clones, around 78% detected once. Trimming took 5 bases from V and 8 from J, leaving 13 bases between them. The germline V gene has CDR1 MNHEY and CDR2 SVGAGI. The CDR3 is 14 amino acids. Material: PBMCs. This sequence was found in a man younger than 45 in good health and CMV-seronegative. The gene calls are TRBV6-5 and TRBJ1-6; perhaps TRBD1 as D (6 bases). The CDR3 region has the DNA TGTGCCAGCAGTACAGGGAGGGATGATTCACCCCTCCACTTT. Translation: CASSTGRDDSPLHF.